Presented here are 18 T cell receptor beta chains from one specimen sequenced in a study of blood T cell repertoires in COVID-19. Sequencing used immunoSEQ multiplex PCR; TCRdb keeps in-frame clones, though not all of them. The sample holds hundreds of thousands of clones, around 89% seen once. Sequenced input: PBMCs or T cells enriched from blood (not recorded which). Receptor source: a man aged 25 to 40 who had recovered from COVID-19.

CDR3 sequence: CASSSGTSGRSDTQYF. Here the CDR3 DNA reads TGCGCCAGCAGCTCCGGGACTAGCGGGAGGTCAGATACGCAGTATTTT. The rearrangement joins TRBV5-1 to TRBJ2-3; 15 bases agree with TRBD2. The CDR3 has 16 amino acids. The germline V gene has CDR1 SGHRS and CDR2 YFSETQ. J was trimmed by 4 bases and V by 3 bases; bases with no gene match: 3.

J is TRBJ2-7 and V is TRBV9; 8 bases agree with TRBD1. Trimming removed 4 bases from V and 3 bases from J; junction bases left unmatched: 3. The CDR3 contains 13 residues. Per the germline V gene, CDR1 is SGDLS and CDR2 is YYNGEE. In DNA form, the CDR3 reads TGTGCCAGCAGCCGGACAGGGAGCTACGAGCAGTACTTC. Protein: CASSRTGSYEQYF.

This chain connects TRBV5-1 to TRBJ2-1; 7 bases map to TRBD1. Germline CDR1 SGHRS, CDR2 YFSETQ. The CDR3 totals 14 residues. The V gene end was trimmed by 4 bases and the J gene end by 3 bases; junction bases not matched to a gene: 4. CDR3 sequence reads: CASSNRDSYNEQFF. CDR3 sequence (DNA): TGCGCCAGCAGCAACCGGGACAGCTACAATGAGCAGTTCTTC.

This clone occurred once. At one boundary the junction diverges from the germline segment, which might be a read error. V is TRBV7-8 and J is TRBJ2-5, with D perhaps TRBD2 (6 bases). This CDR3 spans 16 amino acids. Germline V CDR1 and CDR2: SGHVS, FQNEAQ. The CDR3 DNA sequence: TGTGCCAGCAGCCTAGCTGGCGGGGCCAACCAAGAGACCCAGTACTTC. Translation gives CASSLAGGANQETQYF. The complete variable domain, with remaining parts taken from reference TRBV7-8 and TRBJ2-5, reads GAGVSQSPRYKVAKRGQDVALRCDPISGHVSLFWYQQALGQGPEFLTYFQNEAQLDKSGLPSDRFFAERPEGSVSTLKIQRTQQEDSAVYLCASSLAGGANQETQYFGPGTRLLVL.

The J gene is TRBJ2-7, the V gene TRBV5-1; TRBD2 might be the D (5 bases). The CDR3 runs 16 residues. V was shortened by 0 bases and J by 7 bases, with 20 bases between the two germline ends. Germline CDR1 reads SGHRS; CDR2 reads YFSETQ. This chain's CDR3 is CASSLGPGVGSGEQYF. The CDR3 DNA follows: TGCGCCAGCAGCTTGGGGCCCGGGGTAGGATCGGGTGAGCAGTACTTC.

The chain recombines TRBV11-3 with TRBJ2-3, with TRBD2 identical over 9 bases. CDR3 size: 15 residues. Germline V gene data show CDR1 as SGHNT and CDR2 as YENEEA. V lost 5 bases, J lost 0 bases, and 3 bases stayed unmatched. The CDR3: CASSLSGGSTDTQYF. CDR3 DNA sequence: TGTGCCAGCAGCCTTAGCGGGGGCAGCACAGATACGCAGTATTTT. Based on the CDR3 plus reference TRBV11-3 and TRBJ2-3, the full variable domain is EAGVVQSPRYKIIEKKQPVAFWCNPISGHNTLYWYLQNLGQGPELLIRYENEEAVDDSQLPKDRFSAERLKGVDSTLKIQPAELGDSAVYLCASSLSGGSTDTQYFGPGTRLTVL.

The chain couples TRBV5-1 to TRBJ2-5, with 7 bases aligning to TRBD1. CDR1 SGHRS and CDR2 YFSETQ come from the germline V gene. After removal of 3 bases from V and 5 bases from J, the junction contained 4 bases not matched to a gene. CDR3 length: 13 residues. CDR3 region: CASSSGGSETQYF. CDR3 in DNA: TGCGCCAGCAGCTCAGGGGGTTCCGAGACCCAGTACTTC.

The chain employs TRBV7-3 and TRBJ2-3; TRBD2 matches 13 bases. The CDR3 loop spans 18 amino acids. From germline, CDR1 is SGHTA and CDR2 FQGTGA. The V gene end was trimmed by 5 bases and the J gene end by 3 bases; junction bases not matched to a gene: 11. The CDR3 region has the DNA TGTGCCAGCAGCCTAGGACTAGCGGGAGATTATTGGACAGATACGCAGTATTTT. As protein: CASSLGLAGDYWTDTQYF. Combining the CDR3 with reference TRBV7-3 and TRBJ2-3 gives the whole variable domain GAGVSQTPSNKVTEKGKYVELRCDPISGHTALYWYRQSLGQGPEFLIYFQGTGAADDSGLPNDRFFAVRPEGSVSTLKIQRTERGDSAVYLCASSLGLAGDYWTDTQYFGPGTRLTVL.

V gene TRBV3-1 (or the pseudogene TRBV3-2) combines with J gene TRBJ2-1, with D perhaps TRBD2 (6 bases). CDR3 length: 14 amino acids. CDR1 is LGHDT, CDR2 YNNKEL, per germline (reference sequence). Trimming took 4 bases from V and 7 from J, leaving 14 bases between them. This CDR3 reads CASSPRDSRNEQFF. The CDR3 DNA is TGTGCCAGCAGCCCCCGGGACTCGAGGAATGAGCAGTTCTTC.

This sequence joins TRBV7-8 and TRBJ1-2; possibly TRBD1 for D (5 bases). The germline V and J ends were trimmed by 1 base and 3 bases, with 9 bases remaining between them. Germline assignment: CDR1 SGHVS and CDR2 FQNEAQ. The CDR3 runs 14 residues. The CDR3 here is CASSLGGQDYGYTF. The CDR3 DNA follows: TGTGCCAGCAGCTTAGGAGGACAAGACTATGGCTACACCTTC.

The V and J genes are TRBV10-3 and TRBJ2-2; 7 bases match TRBD1. Germline V lookup: CDR1 ENHRY, CDR2 SYGVKD. The CDR3 covers 15 residues. After removal of 10 bases from V and 0 bases from J, the junction contained 8 bases not matched to a gene. The CDR3 reads CATTPGQSNTGELFF. CDR3 DNA: TGTGCCACTACACCGGGACAGTCGAACACCGGGGAGCTGTTTTTT.

The gene calls are TRBV12-5 and TRBJ2-1; 15 nucleotides align to TRBD2. In germline, CDR1 is LGHNT, CDR2 FRNRAP. V lost 5 bases and J lost 1; bases outside the gene matches: 6. The CDR3 runs 18 residues. Here the CDR3 DNA reads TGTGCTAGTGGTACGGGACTAGCGGGAGGTGGATCCTACAATGAGCAGTTCTTC. Residues: CASGTGLAGGGSYNEQFF. The variable domain in full, completed from reference TRBV12-5 and TRBJ2-1, reads DARVTQTPRHKVTEMGQEVTMRCQPILGHNTVFWYRQTMMQGLELLAYFRNRAPLDDSGMPKDRFSAEMPDATLATLKIQPSEPRDSAVYFCASGTGLAGGGSYNEQFFGPGTRLTVL.

The chain employs TRBV9 and TRBJ1-5; TRBD1 matches 9 bases. The CDR3 spans 17 residues. With V trimmed by 0 bases and J by 0 bases, 4 bases remained unmatched. Germline V gene data show CDR1 as SGDLS and CDR2 as YYNGEE. CDR3 residues: CASSVETGGDSNQPQHF. The CDR3 DNA reads as TGTGCCAGCAGCGTAGAGACAGGGGGAGATAGCAATCAGCCCCAGCATTTT.

Concerning this clone itself: The sample carries other DNA sequences with the same CDR3. V usage is TRBV28 and J usage is TRBJ1-2; D is unclear. This CDR3 is built from 12 residues. Trimming shortened V by 3 bases and J by 3 bases, and 5 bases separated the two germline ends. Germline V gene sequence: CDR1 MDHEN, CDR2 SYDVKM. CDR3 bases: TGTGCCAGCAGTTTGCAGGACTATGGCTACACCTTC. Amino acids: CASSLQDYGYTF.

This sequence joins TRBV28 and TRBJ2-3; 7 nucleotides agree with TRBD2. The junction had 15 bases not matched to a gene; V was cut back by 6 bases and J by 3 bases. Germline loops: CDR1 MDHEN, CDR2 SYDVKM. This CDR3 contains 17 residues. In DNA, the CDR3 is TGTGCCAGCAGATCGGGCCTGGCAGCGGGATATACAGATACGCAGTATTTT. Its translation: CASRSGLAAGYTDTQYF.

This rearrangement joins TRBV19 to TRBJ2-3; D remains unclear. Germline lookup yields CDR1 LNHDA and CDR2 SQIVND (reference sequence). Deletions cut 3 bases from V and 2 bases from J, with 15 bases between. This CDR3 is 16 amino acids long. The CDR3 protein is CASSIPSLRPTDTQYF. The CDR3 nucleotides are TGTGCCAGTAGTATCCCCTCACTACGCCCCACAGATACGCAGTATTTT.

This clone was picked up a small number of times. V and J are TRBV19 and TRBJ2-6, with TRBD2 matching 9 bases. This CDR3 is built from 16 residues. The V gene's germline CDR1 is LNHDA and CDR2 SQIVND (reference sequence). The V gene end was trimmed by 4 bases and the J gene end by 3 bases; junction bases not matched to a gene: 4. The CDR3 nucleotides read TGTGCCAGTAGTAGCGGGAGGGCAGTTGGGGCCAACGTCCTGACTTTC. Residues: CASSSGRAVGANVLTF.

J is TRBJ2-2 and V is TRBV11-2; perhaps TRBD2 as D (6 bases). V lost 1 base to trimming and J lost 6 bases, with 18 bases between them. CDR1 is SGHAT, CDR2 FQNNGV, per germline. CDR3 size: 17 residues. CDR3 DNA sequence: TGTGCCAGCAGCTTAGGGGCCCGGGCGGGAACCGCCGGGGAGCTGTTTTTT. As protein: CASSLGARAGTAGELFF. Complete variable domain (other parts from reference TRBV11-2 and TRBJ2-2): EAGVAQSPRYKIIEKRQSVAFWCNPISGHATLYWYQQILGQGPKLLIQFQNNGVVDDSQLPKDRFSAERLKGVDSTLKIQPAKLEDSAVYLCASSLGARAGTAGELFFGEGSRLTVL.